A selection of T cell receptor beta chains follows, all from one sample in a study of Ad26.COV2.S vaccination and SARS-CoV-2 variants. The data were produced by immunoSEQ multiplex PCR, yet TCRdb's version contains in-frame clones alone and is incomplete. Found here are about 350,000 clones, under 95% of them singletons; the top ten hold 3% to 5%. The sample was peripheral blood, taken after recovery from COVID-19. These receptor sequences come from a human donor who had recovered from COVID-19. Each CDR3 is given with its conserved first and last residue. D genes are given only for firm matches. Rows may omit the clone size; those that give it use once, few, many or a size class.

cdr3_nt: TGTGCCAGCAGCTTCCCCAGGGAGGGCACTGAAGCTTTCTTT
cdr3_aa: CASSFPREGTEAFF
d_call: -
v_call: TRBV7-9
j_call: TRBJ1-1
clone_size: -

cdr3_nt: TGTGCCAGCAGCTCAAGGTACAATCAGCCCCAGCATTTT
cdr3_aa: CASSSRYNQPQHF
d_call: -
v_call: TRBV6-5
j_call: TRBJ1-5
clone_size: -

cdr3_nt: TGTGCCAGCAGCCACAGTAGCGGGGGGGCTTACGAGCAGTACTTC
cdr3_aa: CASSHSSGGAYEQYF
d_call: TRBD2
v_call: TRBV4-2
j_call: TRBJ2-7
clone_size: -

cdr3_nt: TGTGCTAGTGGCCCGGGACAGGGCACAGATACGCAGTATTTT
cdr3_aa: CASGPGQGTDTQYF
d_call: TRBD1
v_call: TRBV12-5
j_call: TRBJ2-3
clone_size: -

cdr3_nt: TGTGCCAGCAGTACCGGGACGTCCCAAGAGACCCAGTACTTC
cdr3_aa: CASSTGTSQETQYF
d_call: -
v_call: TRBV7-7
j_call: TRBJ2-5
clone_size: -

cdr3_nt: TGTGCCAGCACCTCATCTCAGGGGACCCCCGTGCCCTACACCTTC
cdr3_aa: CASTSSQGTPVPYTF
d_call: -
v_call: TRBV2
j_call: TRBJ1-2
clone_size: few

cdr3_nt: TGCGCCAGCAATTCAGAGGCAGGGGGCCTTGAGTCCTACGAGCAGTACTTC
cdr3_aa: CASNSEAGGLESYEQYF
d_call: TRBD1
v_call: TRBV10-2
j_call: TRBJ2-7
clone_size: -

cdr3_nt: TGCGCCAGCAGTCAATATACCCAGGGTAGAGGTGTCTGGACGGGTGGCTACACCTTC
cdr3_aa: CASSQYTQGRGVWTGGYTF
d_call: -
v_call: TRBV23-1
j_call: TRBJ1-2
clone_size: -

cdr3_nt: TGTGCCAGCAGCTTGGTCCGTGTGACAGGAACGGGAAACACCATATATTTT
cdr3_aa: CASSLVRVTGTGNTIYF
d_call: -
v_call: TRBV5-5
j_call: TRBJ1-3
clone_size: once

cdr3_nt: TGTGCCACCAGTGACCCTACAGACTTGCACGATACGCAGTATTTT
cdr3_aa: CATSDPTDLHDTQYF
d_call: -
v_call: TRBV24-1
j_call: TRBJ2-3
clone_size: -

cdr3_nt: TGCGCCAGCAGTGAGACCAGGACAGGGATGAGAAACACCATATATTTT
cdr3_aa: CASSETRTGMRNTIYF
d_call: TRBD1
v_call: TRBV10-1
j_call: TRBJ1-3
clone_size: -

cdr3_nt: TGTGCCAGCAGCTTAGGATTCGCTCGCTCTGGAAACACCATATATTTT
cdr3_aa: CASSLGFARSGNTIYF
d_call: -
v_call: TRBV7-9
j_call: TRBJ1-3
clone_size: -

cdr3_nt: TGTGCCAGCAGCTTCGGCAGGGCGACTGGAAACACCATATATTTT
cdr3_aa: CASSFGRATGNTIYF
d_call: -
v_call: TRBV7-2
j_call: TRBJ1-3
clone_size: -

cdr3_nt: TGCGCCAGCAGCTACGAGACAGGGGGCGCCGGGGCGTTGAACTTC
cdr3_aa: CASSYETGGAGALNF
d_call: TRBD1
v_call: TRBV5-1
j_call: TRBJ2-4
clone_size: -

cdr3_nt: TGCGCCAGCAGTGACTACCGGGGGGGGCTCACAGATACGCAGTATTTT
cdr3_aa: CASSDYRGGLTDTQYF
d_call: TRBD2
v_call: TRBV10-1
j_call: TRBJ2-3
clone_size: -

cdr3_nt: TGCGCCAGCAGCTTGGCTCGCACAGGGGCCTCGGGTGAAAAACTGTTTTTT
cdr3_aa: CASSLARTGASGEKLFF
d_call: TRBD1
v_call: TRBV5-1
j_call: TRBJ1-4
clone_size: -

cdr3_nt: TGTGCCAGCAGTTACTTGGACCGACTGAACACTGAAGCTTTCTTT
cdr3_aa: CASSYLDRLNTEAFF
d_call: -
v_call: TRBV6-2/TRBV6-3
j_call: TRBJ1-1
clone_size: -

cdr3_nt: TGTGCCAGCAGTTATCTTTCGGGGGACTATGGCTACACCTTC
cdr3_aa: CASSYLSGDYGYTF
d_call: -
v_call: TRBV6-5
j_call: TRBJ1-2
clone_size: -

cdr3_nt: TGTGCCAGTAGTATTGGTTTAGTGCTCAATCAGCCCCAGCATTTT
cdr3_aa: CASSIGLVLNQPQHF
d_call: -
v_call: TRBV19
j_call: TRBJ1-5
clone_size: few

cdr3_nt: TGTGCCAGTAGTACCGGGACAGAGAGCTATGGCTACACCTTC
cdr3_aa: CASSTGTESYGYTF
d_call: TRBD1
v_call: TRBV19
j_call: TRBJ1-2
clone_size: -

cdr3_nt: TGTGCCAGCAGCTTCTTGTCCGGGGGCGTCACTGAAGCTTTCTTT
cdr3_aa: CASSFLSGGVTEAFF
d_call: -
v_call: TRBV11-1
j_call: TRBJ1-1
clone_size: once

cdr3_nt: TGTGCCAGCAGCTTATTTAGGGGTGAGCAGTTCTTC
cdr3_aa: CASSLFRGEQFF
d_call: -
v_call: TRBV7-3
j_call: TRBJ2-1
clone_size: -

cdr3_nt: TGCAGCGTGACCGGGACAGGGGACACAGATACGCAGTATTTT
cdr3_aa: CSVTGTGDTDTQYF
d_call: TRBD1
v_call: TRBV29-1
j_call: TRBJ2-3
clone_size: -

cdr3_nt: TGTGCCAGCAGTTACGGGCCCCCTAGCGGGGGCCCCTACAATGAGCAGTTCTTC
cdr3_aa: CASSYGPPSGGPYNEQFF
d_call: TRBD2
v_call: TRBV6-2/TRBV6-3
j_call: TRBJ2-1
clone_size: -

cdr3_nt: TGCGCCAGCAGTGCCCTAGTAAGCTACGAGCAGTACTTC
cdr3_aa: CASSALVSYEQYF
d_call: -
v_call: TRBV10-1
j_call: TRBJ2-7
clone_size: -

cdr3_nt: TGCAGCGTTGCGGAGGGACAGACAGATACGCAGTATTTT
cdr3_aa: CSVAEGQTDTQYF
d_call: -
v_call: TRBV29-1
j_call: TRBJ2-3
clone_size: -

cdr3_nt: TGTGCCAGCAGTTACGGGGCGCTCATGAACACTGAAGCTTTCTTT
cdr3_aa: CASSYGALMNTEAFF
d_call: -
v_call: TRBV6-2/TRBV6-3
j_call: TRBJ1-1
clone_size: -

cdr3_nt: TGTGCCAGCAGTTTTAGGGGGAACACTGAAGCTTTCTTT
cdr3_aa: CASSFRGNTEAFF
d_call: -
v_call: TRBV12-3/TRBV12-4
j_call: TRBJ1-1
clone_size: -

cdr3_nt: TGTGCCAGCAGTGGCCCGGGACAGGGTGCCGGGGAGCTGTTTTTT
cdr3_aa: CASSGPGQGAGELFF
d_call: TRBD1
v_call: TRBV28
j_call: TRBJ2-2
clone_size: -

cdr3_nt: TGTGCCACAGGGGGCTTGGGGATGGAGCAGTTCTTC
cdr3_aa: CATGGLGMEQFF
d_call: TRBD1
v_call: TRBV12-3/TRBV12-4
j_call: TRBJ2-1
clone_size: -

cdr3_nt: TGTGCCAGCAGCCAAGATTCGGGAACTGAAGCTTTCTTT
cdr3_aa: CASSQDSGTEAFF
d_call: -
v_call: TRBV3-1/TRBV3-2
j_call: TRBJ1-1
clone_size: -

cdr3_nt: TGTGCCAGCAGCTTAGCCAGGGGCGGCGAGCAGTACTTC
cdr3_aa: CASSLARGGEQYF
d_call: -
v_call: TRBV7-2
j_call: TRBJ2-7
clone_size: -

cdr3_nt: TGTGCCACCGGGGGCACCGGGGAGCTGTTTTTT
cdr3_aa: CATGGTGELFF
d_call: -
v_call: TRBV9
j_call: TRBJ2-2
clone_size: -

cdr3_nt: TGTGCCAGCAGCCTACTTGGGCGGGGGCAAGGCTACACCTTC
cdr3_aa: CASSLLGRGQGYTF
d_call: -
v_call: TRBV7-2
j_call: TRBJ1-2
clone_size: -

cdr3_nt: TGTGCCAGCAGCCAGGACAATTCCTACGAGCAGTACTTC
cdr3_aa: CASSQDNSYEQYF
d_call: -
v_call: TRBV4-2
j_call: TRBJ2-7
clone_size: -

cdr3_nt: TGTGCCAGCAAGGGAGTAGCCTCCTACAATGAGCAGTTCTTC
cdr3_aa: CASKGVASYNEQFF
d_call: -
v_call: TRBV6-5
j_call: TRBJ2-1
clone_size: -

cdr3_nt: TGTGCCAGCAGTGAATCGCGGGGAGGGGAAAAACTGTTTTTT
cdr3_aa: CASSESRGGEKLFF
d_call: -
v_call: TRBV2
j_call: TRBJ1-4
clone_size: -

cdr3_nt: TGTGCCAGCAGCTTGGGGGAGGGGAGCAATCAGCCCCAGCATTTT
cdr3_aa: CASSLGEGSNQPQHF
d_call: -
v_call: TRBV5-6
j_call: TRBJ1-5
clone_size: -

cdr3_nt: TGTGCCAGCAGCATGACCGATGGTTCTGGCTACGAGCAGTACTTC
cdr3_aa: CASSMTDGSGYEQYF
d_call: -
v_call: TRBV5-4
j_call: TRBJ2-7
clone_size: -

cdr3_nt: TGTGCCAGCAGCTTAGGGGGTCAAGGGAGCATGAACACTGAAGCTTTCTTT
cdr3_aa: CASSLGGQGSMNTEAFF
d_call: -
v_call: TRBV7-9
j_call: TRBJ1-1
clone_size: -

cdr3_nt: TGTGCCACCGGGAGACCCGCGACAGAGACCCAGTACTTC
cdr3_aa: CATGRPATETQYF
d_call: -
v_call: TRBV19
j_call: TRBJ2-5
clone_size: -

cdr3_nt: TGTGCCAGCAGTTCGGGACAACCAACAAAACTGTTTTTT
cdr3_aa: CASSSGQPTKLFF
d_call: -
v_call: TRBV6-2/TRBV6-3
j_call: TRBJ1-4
clone_size: once

cdr3_nt: TGTGCCAGCAGCTTAGACCTCAATGAGCAGTTCTTC
cdr3_aa: CASSLDLNEQFF
d_call: -
v_call: TRBV7-8
j_call: TRBJ2-1
clone_size: -

cdr3_nt: TGCGCCAGCAGCTGGCAGCCGGATGAAAAACTGTTTTTT
cdr3_aa: CASSWQPDEKLFF
d_call: -
v_call: TRBV5-1
j_call: TRBJ1-4
clone_size: -

cdr3_nt: TGCAGTGCTAGTCTTTCCTTTAACACTGAAGCTTTCTTT
cdr3_aa: CSASLSFNTEAFF
d_call: -
v_call: TRBV20-1
j_call: TRBJ1-1
clone_size: -

cdr3_nt: TGCGCCAGCAGCTTGGCCTCCACTAGCACAGATACGCAGTATTTT
cdr3_aa: CASSLASTSTDTQYF
d_call: -
v_call: TRBV5-1
j_call: TRBJ2-3
clone_size: -

cdr3_nt: TGTGCCACCAGTGGGGCGACTCCGGGGGGGGAATACAATGAGCAGTTCTTC
cdr3_aa: CATSGATPGGEYNEQFF
d_call: TRBD2
v_call: TRBV24-1
j_call: TRBJ2-1
clone_size: -

cdr3_nt: TGTGCCAGCAGTTTCAGGGGGGACACCGGGGAGCTGTTTTTT
cdr3_aa: CASSFRGDTGELFF
d_call: -
v_call: TRBV9
j_call: TRBJ2-2
clone_size: -

cdr3_nt: TGTGCCAGCAGCTTGGGGGGGGCGCCCCATCAGCCCCAGCATTTT
cdr3_aa: CASSLGGAPHQPQHF
d_call: -
v_call: TRBV5-6
j_call: TRBJ1-5
clone_size: -